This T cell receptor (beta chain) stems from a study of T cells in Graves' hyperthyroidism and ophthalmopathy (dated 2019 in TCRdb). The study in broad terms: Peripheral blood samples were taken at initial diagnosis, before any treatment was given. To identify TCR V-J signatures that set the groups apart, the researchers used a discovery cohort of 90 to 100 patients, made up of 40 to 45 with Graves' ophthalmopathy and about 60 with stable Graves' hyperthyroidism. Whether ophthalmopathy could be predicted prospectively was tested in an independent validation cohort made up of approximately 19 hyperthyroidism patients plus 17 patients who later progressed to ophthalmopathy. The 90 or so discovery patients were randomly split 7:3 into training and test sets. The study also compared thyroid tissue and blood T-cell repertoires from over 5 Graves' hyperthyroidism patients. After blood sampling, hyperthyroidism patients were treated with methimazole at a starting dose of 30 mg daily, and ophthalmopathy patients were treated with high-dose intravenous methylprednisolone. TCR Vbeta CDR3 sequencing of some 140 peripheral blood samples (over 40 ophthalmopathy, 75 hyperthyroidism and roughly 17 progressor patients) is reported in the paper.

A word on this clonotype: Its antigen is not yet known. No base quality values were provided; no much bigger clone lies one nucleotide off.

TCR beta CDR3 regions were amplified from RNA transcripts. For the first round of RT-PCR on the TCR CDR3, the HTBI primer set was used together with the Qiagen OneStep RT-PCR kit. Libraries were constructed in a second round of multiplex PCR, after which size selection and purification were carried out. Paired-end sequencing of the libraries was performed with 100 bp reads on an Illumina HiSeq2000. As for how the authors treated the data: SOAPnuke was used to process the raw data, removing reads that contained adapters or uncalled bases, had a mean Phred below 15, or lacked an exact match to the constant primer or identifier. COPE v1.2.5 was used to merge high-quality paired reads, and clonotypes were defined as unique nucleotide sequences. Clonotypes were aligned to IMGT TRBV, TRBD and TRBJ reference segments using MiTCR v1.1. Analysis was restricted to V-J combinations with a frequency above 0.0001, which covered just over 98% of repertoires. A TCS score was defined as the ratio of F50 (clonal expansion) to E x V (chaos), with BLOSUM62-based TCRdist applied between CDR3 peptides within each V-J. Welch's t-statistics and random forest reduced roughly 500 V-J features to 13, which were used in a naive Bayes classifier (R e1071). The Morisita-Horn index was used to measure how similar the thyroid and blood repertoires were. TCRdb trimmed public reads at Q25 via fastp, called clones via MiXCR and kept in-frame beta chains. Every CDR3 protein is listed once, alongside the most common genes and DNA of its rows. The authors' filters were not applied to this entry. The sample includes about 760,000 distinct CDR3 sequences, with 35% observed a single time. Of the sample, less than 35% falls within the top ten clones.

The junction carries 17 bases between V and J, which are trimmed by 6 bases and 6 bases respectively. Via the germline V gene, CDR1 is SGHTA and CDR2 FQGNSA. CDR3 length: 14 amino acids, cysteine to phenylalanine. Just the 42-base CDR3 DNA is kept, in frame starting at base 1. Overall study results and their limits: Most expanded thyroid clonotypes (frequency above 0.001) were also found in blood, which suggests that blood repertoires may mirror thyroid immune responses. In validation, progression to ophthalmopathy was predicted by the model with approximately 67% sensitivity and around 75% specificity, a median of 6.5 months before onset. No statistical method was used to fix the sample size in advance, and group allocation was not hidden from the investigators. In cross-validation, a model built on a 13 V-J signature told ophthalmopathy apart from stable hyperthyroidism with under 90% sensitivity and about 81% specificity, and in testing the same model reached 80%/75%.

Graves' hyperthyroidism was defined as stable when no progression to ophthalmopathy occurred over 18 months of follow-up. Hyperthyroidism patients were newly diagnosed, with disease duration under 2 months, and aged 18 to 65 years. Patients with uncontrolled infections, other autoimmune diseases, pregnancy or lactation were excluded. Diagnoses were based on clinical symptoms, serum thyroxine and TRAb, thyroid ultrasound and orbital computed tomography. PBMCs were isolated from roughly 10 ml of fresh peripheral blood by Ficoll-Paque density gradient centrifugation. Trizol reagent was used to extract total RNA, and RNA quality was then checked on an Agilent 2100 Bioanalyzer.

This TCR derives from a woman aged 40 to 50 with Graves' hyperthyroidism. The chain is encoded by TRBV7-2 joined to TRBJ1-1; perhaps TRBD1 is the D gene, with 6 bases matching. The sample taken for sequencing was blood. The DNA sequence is TGTGCCAGCAGTATAAAACAGGGTAGTGCTGAAGCTTTCTTT. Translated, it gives CASSIKQGSAEAFF.